Presented here are 8 T cell receptor beta chains from one specimen sequenced in a study of identical twins. TCRdb fed the 5' RACE reads into MiXCR, producing one record per CDR3 protein. The sample contains some 900,000 distinct CDR3 sequences, 9% to 15% of which appear only once. Separately, the same data were catalogued under a study of yellow fever vaccine responses in identical twins.

Source material: PBMCs. The receptors were sampled from a woman aged 18-29 years in good health.

This clonotype was detected ten times or more. V usage is TRBV5-1 and J usage is TRBJ2-1; possibly TRBD1 for D (6 bases). V lost 2 bases to trimming and J lost 0 bases, with 12 bases between them. The germline V gene has CDR1 SGHRS and CDR2 YFSETQ. This CDR3 comprises 16 residues. The CDR3: CASSLGGFGSYNEQFF. The CDR3 DNA reads as TGCGCCAGCAGCTTAGGGGGTTTTGGCTCCTACAATGAGCAGTTCTTC.

The rearrangement uses TRBV15 and TRBJ1-6; TRBD1 might be the D (6 bases). CDR1 and CDR2 (germline): LNHNV, YYDKDF (reference sequence). The CDR3 is 14 residues long. The germline V and J ends were trimmed by 4 bases and 7 bases, with 11 bases remaining between them. CDR3 coding DNA: TGTGCCACCAGCACAAAAGGGGGAAATTCACCCCTCCACTTT. This encodes CATSTKGGNSPLHF.

This clonotype was observed a few times. The V and J genes are TRBV7-9 and TRBJ2-7; 9 bases agree with TRBD1. The germline gives CDR1 SEHNR, CDR2 FQNEAQ (reference sequence). CDR3 length: 16 residues. Trimming at V came to 5 bases and at J to 2 bases, leaving 10 bases not matched to a gene. CDR3 sequence reads: CASSPTGDRAPYEQYF. Written as DNA, the CDR3 is TGTGCCAGCAGCCCCACCGGGGACAGGGCACCCTACGAGCAGTACTTC.

This clonotype was counted many times. The chain has TRBV4-2 and TRBJ2-4; 9 nucleotides align to TRBD1. Germline V gene data show CDR1 as LGHNA and CDR2 as YNFKEQ. The length of the CDR3 is 15 residues. J gave up 9 bases and V 3 bases, and 9 bases lay outside the gene matches. CDR3: CASSQGRTGEGIQYF. The CDR3 nucleotides read TGTGCCAGCAGCCAGGGACGGACAGGGGAGGGCATTCAGTACTTC.

The chain employs TRBV11-2 and TRBJ2-1; 10 bases agree with TRBD2. Germline V gene lookup returns CDR1 SGHAT and CDR2 FQNNGV. Trimming cost V 5 bases and J 0 bases; bases outside gene matches: 16. CDR3 size: 20 residues. The CDR3 reads CASSPRGAGGPGSSYNEQFF. CDR3 nucleotide sequence: TGTGCCAGCAGCCCTCGGGGAGCGGGGGGGCCGGGCAGCTCCTACAATGAGCAGTTCTTC.

V and J are TRBV5-6 and TRBJ2-1; D is unresolved. The CDR3 has 15 amino acids. V lost 0 bases to trimming and J lost 2 bases, with 9 bases between them. Per germline, CDR1 SGHDT and CDR2 YYEEEE. This chain's CDR3 is CASSLGWAPYNEQFF. The CDR3 coding sequence is TGTGCCAGCAGCTTGGGCTGGGCCCCCTACAATGAGCAGTTCTTC.

The genes are TRBV29-1 and TRBJ1-1; D gene unclear. V was cut by 5 bases and J by 2 bases, with 15 bases left in between. Germline assignment: CDR1 SQVTM and CDR2 ANQGSEA. CDR3 length: 14 residues. The CDR3 DNA is TGCAGCGTTTCAGGTGGAAGGGAAAACACTGAAGCTTTCTTT. Protein product: CSVSGGRENTEAFF.

Turning to this clonotype: It may be a read error: a sequence one base away is much more abundant. The V call is TRBV12-3 or TRBV12-4, the J call TRBJ2-4; TRBD1 is a possible D gene (6 bases). This CDR3 is built from 15 residues. The CDR3 nucleotides are TGTACCAGCAGTTTGGGGGCAGTAGCCAAAAACATTCAGTACTTC. It encodes CTSSLGAVAKNIQYF.